The 5 T cell receptor beta chains below were found in one sample sequenced in a study of blood T cells in healthy people across ages. It was with a sample-barcoded 5' primer and a J-beta primer mix that a second PCR of about 6 to 12 cycles was run. TCRdb re-analysed the 5' RACE reads in MiXCR, keeping a single row per CDR3 protein. The table shows 1.6 million or so distinct CDR3 sequences, with roughly 32% occurring only once. The sample consisted of blood. These receptors came from a woman aged 25 to 39 in good health.

The CDR3 DNA reads as TGTGCCAGCAGCGCACGACAGGGCAACTATGGCTACACCTTC. Its translation: CASSARQGNYGYTF. The chain employs TRBV7-8 and TRBJ1-2, with 7 bases matching TRBD1. V shed 5 bases, J shed 2 bases, and the junction held 5 bases outside the gene matches. The V gene's germline CDR1 is SGHVS and CDR2 FQNEAQ. CDR3 length: 14 residues. The variable domain in full, completed from reference TRBV7-8 and TRBJ1-2, reads GAGVSQSPRYKVAKRGQDVALRCDPISGHVSLFWYQQALGQGPEFLTYFQNEAQLDKSGLPSDRFFAERPEGSVSTLKIQRTQQEDSAVYLCASSARQGNYGYTFGSGTRLTVV.

The V call is TRBV7-2, the J call TRBJ1-2; 8 positions agree with TRBD1. Unmatched junction bases numbered 10, after V lost 2 bases and J lost 8 bases. From germline, CDR1 is SGHTA and CDR2 FQGNSA. The CDR3 runs to 15 residues. Here the CDR3 DNA reads TGTGCCAGCAGCTTAATGTCATTACAGGGGGAGGGCTACACCTTC. Translation gives CASSLMSLQGEGYTF.

The chain's CDR3 is CASSLATAGSTDTQYF. DNA for the CDR3: TGCGCCAGCAGCTTGGCCACGGCAGGGAGCACAGATACGCAGTATTTT. The rearrangement links TRBV5-1 to TRBJ2-3, with D possibly being TRBD1 (5 bases). The germline V gene encodes CDR1 SGHRS and CDR2 YFSETQ. Trimming took off 0 bases at V and 0 bases at J, with 11 bases between the two ends. There are 16 residues in the CDR3.

This clonotype showed up many times. CDR3 nucleotides: TGCAGTGCCCCACTAGCGGGAGGCTACGAGCAGTACTTC. Encoded protein: CSAPLAGGYEQYF. V gene TRBV20-1 combines with J gene TRBJ2-7; 12 nucleotides align to TRBD2. The length of the CDR3 is 13 residues. Trimming at V came to 6 bases and at J to 3 bases, leaving 3 bases not matched to a gene. Germline CDR1 reads DFQATT; CDR2 reads SNEGSKA (reference sequence).

The V and J genes are TRBV7-6 and TRBJ2-2; TRBD2 is a possible D gene (5 bases). The CDR3 totals 14 residues. The ends were cut back, 1 base at V and 7 bases at J, with 10 bases in the middle. Germline CDR1 is SGHVS and CDR2 is FNYEAQ. The DNA for the CDR3 is TGTGCCAGCAGCTTAGGAGGGTTGGACGGGGAGCTGTTTTTT. Its translation: CASSLGGLDGELFF.